One and the same sample provided the 2 T cell receptor beta chains below, sequenced in a study of T cells in Graves' hyperthyroidism and ophthalmopathy. From RNA transcripts, TCR beta CDR3 regions were amplified. HTBI primers were employed in a first-round RT-PCR of the TCR CDR3. TCRdb itself ran the multiplex PCR reads through MiXCR, one entry per CDR3 protein. The sample holds around 50,000 distinct CDR3 sequences, less than 50% seen once. Sequenced: blood. The receptors were sampled from a woman between 50 and 59 years old with Graves' ophthalmopathy.

Concerning this clonotype: Because the CDR3 is missing its conserved closing phenylalanine or tryptophan, this is likely a read error. No DNA is shown, since the ends of the CDR3 on it are uncertain; the CDR3 is the one TCRdb lists. This chain uses TRBV9 with TRBJ2-2; TRBD1, the table's D call, was not compared with the DNA. Looked up from germline, CDR1 is SGDLS and CDR2 is YYNGEE. The CDR3 adds up to 10 amino acids, both ends counted. The CDR3 is CASSVEQYRA.

Remarks on this clonotype: One end of the junction fails to match germline, which may point to a read error. The DNA for the CDR3 is TGTGTCAGCAGCTTCGGACAAGGTGGGAACACTGAAGCTTTCTTT. Translation gives CVSSFGQGGNTEAFF. The chain joins TRBV7-2 to TRBJ1-1; D is perhaps TRBD1 (5 bases). Germline assignment: CDR1 SGHTA and CDR2 FQGNSA. The CDR3 extends over 15 amino acids.